Listed here are 27 T cell receptor beta chains from one sample, sequenced in a study of blood T cells in healthy people across ages. A second PCR, run for about 7 to 11 cycles, used a sample-barcoded 5' primer plus a J-beta primer mix. TCRdb passed the 5' RACE reads through MiXCR, listing each CDR3 protein once. The data hold 1.5 million to 2 million distinct CDR3 sequences, with more than 35% observed a single time. Sequenced input: blood. The receptors stem from a human donor in good health.

The sample holds one count of this clonotype. The J gene is TRBJ2-3, the V gene TRBV20-1; D is possibly TRBD1 or TRBD2 (5 bases each). CDR1 and CDR2 from the germline V gene are DFQATT and SNEGSKA (reference sequence). The CDR3 consists of 14 residues. DNA for the CDR3: TGCAGCTTAACCAAGGGACCCCTTACAGATACGCAGTATTTT. Its translation: CSLTKGPLTDTQYF.

The chain employs TRBV18 and TRBJ2-7, with a weak D call TRBD2 (5 bases). CDR1 is KGHSH and CDR2 is LQKENI in the germline V gene. The CDR3 runs 14 residues. The germline V and J ends were trimmed by 6 bases and 5 bases, with 17 bases remaining between them. The CDR3 sequence is CASSPSIGVNEQYF. In nucleotides, the CDR3 is TGTGCCAGCTCGCCTAGCATTGGGGTTAACGAGCAGTACTTC.

J is TRBJ2-5 and V is TRBV10-3; D perhaps matches TRBD1 (5 bases). The end of the DNA fits TRBJ2-7 better, so the J call may be wrong. The CDR3 covers 12 residues. From germline, CDR1 is ENHRY and CDR2 SYGVKD. The CDR3 DNA sequence: TGTGCCATCATTACAGGAACTGGCGAGCAGTACTTC. This sequence encodes CAIITGTGEQYF.

The genes are TRBV29-1 and TRBJ2-5, with a possible D match to TRBD2 (5 bases). This CDR3 contains 13 residues. The V and J ends lost 5 bases and 1 base respectively, with 11 bases between them. In germline, CDR1 is SQVTM, CDR2 ANQGSEA. As DNA, the CDR3 is TGCAGCGTTCTTCTAGCAGCCCAAGAGACCCAGTACTTC. Its protein is CSVLLAAQETQYF.

This chain links TRBV20-1 with TRBJ1-2, with D tentatively TRBD1 (6 bases). This CDR3 comprises 14 residues. From germline, CDR1 is DFQATT and CDR2 SNEGSKA (reference sequence). Deletions cut 3 bases from V and 4 bases from J, with 15 bases between. CDR3 DNA: TGCAGTGCTAGTCCAGGGGCTGGTCGCTATGGCTACACCTTC. Protein sequence: CSASPGAGRYGYTF.

This clonotype appeared once. A single base separates this from a much larger clone, so it may be a read error. The V and J genes are TRBV13 and TRBJ1-6; no clear D gene. The germline V and J ends were trimmed by 6 bases and 9 bases, with 15 bases remaining between them. This CDR3 is 14 amino acids long. Per germline, CDR1 PRHDT and CDR2 FYEKMQ (reference sequence). DNA of the CDR3: TGTGCCAGCAGGCATGGGTACATCGGTTCACCCCTCCACTTT. The encoded protein is CASRHGYIGSPLHF.

This clonotype was seen only a few times. V and J are TRBV20-1 and TRBJ2-1, with 9 bases matching TRBD2. The J segment lost 3 bases and the V segment lost 1 base, leaving 7 bases of the junction unmatched. The V gene's germline CDR1 is DFQATT and CDR2 SNEGSKA (reference sequence). This CDR3 region has 16 residues. CDR3 in amino acids: CSARAGAGGHYNEQFF. CDR3 DNA sequence: TGCAGTGCTAGAGCTGGAGCGGGGGGTCACTACAATGAGCAGTTCTTC.

The genes are TRBV20-1 and TRBJ1-2, with D possibly matching TRBD1 (5 bases). Trimming pared 4 bases from V and 6 bases from J, leaving 18 bases between. The CDR3 runs 14 residues. Germline CDR1 reads DFQATT; CDR2 reads SNEGSKA (reference sequence). The CDR3 sequence: CSANHRRYLNGYTF. DNA of the CDR3: TGCAGTGCTAATCACAGGAGGTATCTAAATGGCTACACCTTC.

The chain uses TRBV12-3 or TRBV12-4 and TRBJ2-2, with 8 nucleotides matching TRBD2. After removal of 5 bases from V and 6 bases from J, the junction contained 5 bases not matched to a gene. The CDR3 loop spans 14 amino acids. CDR3 nucleotide sequence: TGTGCCAGCAGTCACCGGGGGGGAGCCGGGGAGCTGTTTTTT. Protein: CASSHRGGAGELFF.

In this sample, this clonotype turned up a few times. This chain joins TRBV29-1 and TRBJ2-4; D not resolved. The J call is doubtful: the DNA matches TRBJ2-7 better. Germline-derived CDR1 and CDR2 are SQVTM and ANQGSEA. CDR3 length equals 14 residues. The CDR3 nucleotides read TGCAGCGTCAAACCGATCCGCGGAAGCTACGAGCAGTACTTC. It encodes CSVKPIRGSYEQYF.

The chain is built from TRBV12-3 or TRBV12-4 and TRBJ2-4; 7 bases match TRBD1. This CDR3 contains 14 residues. The V segment lost 3 bases and the J segment 8 bases; nucleotides outside the gene matches: 7. CDR3 protein: CASSLVGGFDIQYF. The CDR3 DNA is TGTGCCAGCAGTTTGGTAGGGGGCTTTGACATTCAGTACTTC.

J is TRBJ2-1 and V is TRBV29-1; D may be TRBD1 (5 bases). The CDR3 runs to 15 residues. Trimming took 6 bases from V and 5 from J, leaving 20 bases between them. Germline CDR1 and CDR2: SQVTM and ANQGSEA. The CDR3, as DNA: TGCAGCGTCCCGTTCCAGGGAAAAAAAAACAATGAGCAGTTCTTC. This sequence encodes CSVPFQGKKNNEQFF.

The rearrangement joins TRBV12-3 or TRBV12-4 to TRBJ2-4; 8 nucleotides match TRBD1. CDR3 length: 14 residues. Losses at the gene ends were 4 bases for V and 4 bases for J; bases not matched to a gene: 3. The CDR3 DNA sequence: TGTGCCAGCAGTTCTTGGACAGGGAAAAACATTCAGTACTTC. Protein product: CASSSWTGKNIQYF.

The V call is TRBV6-5, the J call TRBJ2-7; D gene ambiguous. V lost 3 bases and J 7 bases, leaving 19 bases between the germline ends. Germline-derived CDR1 and CDR2 are MNHEY and SVGAGI. The CDR3 runs to 15 residues. The DNA for the CDR3 is TGTGCCAGCAGTTATGGGGTCGTCGGCTTGGGGGAGCAGTACTTC. Translating gives CASSYGVVGLGEQYF.

This clonotype showed up just a few times. The chain has TRBV29-1 and TRBJ1-1; D not resolved. The V gene lost 3 bases and the J gene lost 0 bases, with 8 bases spanning the gap. In germline, CDR1 is SQVTM, CDR2 ANQGSEA. The CDR3 is 13 amino acids. In nucleotides, the CDR3 is TGCAGCGTTGAGCTGGGGATGAACACTGAAGCTTTCTTT. Protein product: CSVELGMNTEAFF.

The gene calls are TRBV27 and TRBJ2-3; D call uncertain. Germline values: CDR1 MNHEY, CDR2 SMNVEV (reference sequence). V was pared by 7 bases and J by 8 bases, with 16 bases between. This CDR3 has 13 residues. The CDR3 is CASTLGRFGTQYF. CDR3 DNA: TGTGCCAGCACCCTAGGGCGGTTTGGTACGCAGTATTTT.

The chain is built from TRBV6-5 and TRBJ2-1; 8 bases are shared with TRBD1. The CDR3 consists of 14 residues. Per germline, CDR1 MNHEY and CDR2 SVGAGI. Trimming removed 6 bases from V and 8 bases from J; junction bases left unmatched: 9. CDR3 DNA: TGTGCCAGCAGCCCAAACGGACAGGGCTATGAGCAGTTCTTC. Translated: CASSPNGQGYEQFF.

About this clonotype: One end of the junction fails to match germline, which may point to a read error. The chain employs TRBV7-9 and TRBJ2-3; 7 bases match TRBD1. Germline-derived CDR1 and CDR2 are SEHNR and FQNEAQ (reference sequence). The CDR3 sequence is 15 residues long. The CDR3 DNA reads TGTGTCAGCAGCTCTATACAGGGGCTCACAGATACGCAGTATTTT. Amino acid sequence: CVSSSIQGLTDTQYF.

V and J are TRBV20-1 and TRBJ2-7, with 14 nucleotides matching TRBD2. This CDR3 is built from 16 residues. CDR1 is DFQATT and CDR2 is SNEGSKA in the germline V gene (reference sequence). V lost 5 bases to trimming and J lost 7 bases; unmatched junction nucleotides: 13. This CDR3 is CSALGTSGGQYGEQYF. The DNA for the CDR3 is TGCAGTGCTCTAGGGACTAGCGGGGGCCAATACGGGGAGCAGTACTTC.

This clonotype was seen once. A much larger clone is a single base away; this may be a read error. The J gene is TRBJ1-2, the V gene TRBV7-3; no clear D gene. CDR3 length: 13 amino acids. Germline V gene sequence: CDR1 SGHTA, CDR2 FQGTGA. The CDR3 coding sequence is TGTGCCAGCAACTTACACGGCGACTATGGCTACACCTTC. It translates to CASNLHGDYGYTF.

The gene calls are TRBV7-2 and TRBJ2-1, with a weak D call TRBD1 (6 bases). Between the trimmed V and J ends, which lost 4 bases and 11 bases, there was a span of 12 bases. The CDR3 sequence is 12 residues long. CDR1 is SGHTA and CDR2 is FQGNSA in the germline V gene. CDR3 nucleotides: TGTGCCAGCAGCTCGGACAGCCAAAAGCAGTTCTTC. It codes for CASSSDSQKQFF.

The chain couples TRBV5-1 to TRBJ2-1; 10 nucleotides agree with TRBD1. V lost 4 bases and J lost 8; bases outside the gene matches: 12. In germline, CDR1 is SGHRS, CDR2 YFSETQ. The CDR3 runs 16 residues. CDR3 protein: CASSPSGQGRGHEQFF. The DNA for the CDR3 is TGCGCCAGCAGCCCGTCGGGACAGGGGCGCGGACATGAGCAGTTCTTC. Full variable domain (missing parts from reference TRBV5-1 and TRBJ2-1): KAGVTQTPRYLIKTRGQQVTLSCSPISGHRSVSWYQQTPGQGLQFLFEYFSETQRNKGNFPGRFSGRQFSNSRSEMNVSTLELGDSALYLCASSPSGQGRGHEQFFGPGTRLTVL.

The chain couples TRBV29-1 to TRBJ2-5; 8 bases line up with TRBD2. Looked up from germline, CDR1 is SQVTM and CDR2 is ANQGSEA. V lost 3 bases and J lost 1; bases outside the gene matches: 10. This CDR3 contains 16 residues. The CDR3 DNA reads as TGCAGCGTTGACGGGGTAGCGGGGACCTTCCAAGAGACCCAGTACTTC. The encoded protein is CSVDGVAGTFQETQYF.

Turning to this clonotype: Possible read error: a much larger clone is one base away. The rearrangement uses TRBV11-1 and TRBJ2-1; no reliable D call. Germline CDR1 reads SGHAT; CDR2 reads FQDESV (reference sequence). The CDR3 runs 13 residues. CDR3 region: CASSLAGVDEQVF. The CDR3 region has the DNA TGTGCCAGCAGCTTAGCCGGCGTAGATGAGCAGGTCTTC. Together with reference TRBV11-1 and TRBJ2-1, the CDR3 gives the full variable domain: EAEVAQSPRYKITEKSQAVAFWCDPISGHATLYWYRQILGQGPELLVQFQDESVVDDSQLPKDRFSAERLKGVDSTLKIQPAELGDSAMYLCASSLAGVDEQVFGPGTRLTVL.

The V call is TRBV7-2, the J call TRBJ2-5, with 9 bases matching TRBD1. Trimming at V came to 5 bases and at J to 11 bases, leaving 15 bases not matched to a gene. CDR1 is SGHTA and CDR2 is FQGNSA in the germline V gene. The CDR3 totals 15 residues. This CDR3 reads CASSDRDRARAEQYF. For the CDR3, the DNA is TGTGCCAGCAGCGACCGGGACAGGGCCAGGGCTGAGCAGTACTTC.

This clonotype was observed a few times. This chain connects TRBV29-1 to TRBJ1-4, with D hard to call. The CDR3 contains 14 residues. The V end was cut by 4 bases, the J end by 5 bases, with 14 bases between. Germline V gene data show CDR1 as SQVTM and CDR2 as ANQGSEA. This CDR3 reads CSVGEGLLNEKLFF. In nucleotides, the CDR3 is TGCAGCGTTGGGGAAGGTCTCTTAAATGAAAAACTGTTTTTT.

The J gene is TRBJ2-1, the V gene TRBV9, with D perhaps TRBD1 (7 bases). The CDR3 totals 16 residues. Germline loops: CDR1 SGDLS, CDR2 YYNGEE. V lost 4 bases, J lost 9 bases, and 23 bases lay in between. CDR3 residues: CASSPQGGLWSGEQFF. CDR3 coding DNA: TGTGCCAGCAGCCCCCAGGGGGGACTGTGGAGTGGTGAGCAGTTCTTC.